The next 19 T cell receptor beta chains were all read from a single sample in a study of CD8+ T cells in alopecia areata. RNA was extracted and reverse transcribed into cDNA as the sequencing template. Generated by immunoSEQ multiplex PCR, the TCRdb table keeps only in-frame clones and is missing some. In the table there are about 110,000 clones, 50% to 70% of which are singletons. The sample consisted of NKG2D-low CD8+ T cells sorted from blood. The source is a human donor with alopecia areata.

As concerns this clone: The identical CDR3 is also encoded by other nucleotide sequences in the sample. This chain connects TRBV27 to TRBJ2-1; maybe TRBD2 (6 bases). The CDR3 runs to 15 residues. Germline V lookup: CDR1 MNHEY, CDR2 SMNVEV (reference sequence). V lost 6 bases and J 0 bases, leaving 12 bases between the germline ends. CDR3 in DNA: TGTGCCAGCAGCCTGCTGGGGGGCTCCTACAATGAGCAGTTCTTC. Translating gives CASSLLGGSYNEQFF.

This rearrangement joins TRBV4-1 to TRBJ2-7; no definite D call. The CDR3 is 16 amino acids. The V gene lost 0 bases and the J gene lost 3 bases, with 15 bases spanning the gap. Germline V CDR1 and CDR2: MGHRA, YSYEKL. As DNA, the CDR3 is TGCGCCAGCAGCCAAGAGGTCGGCGGCTTCAACTACGAGCAGTACTTC. It encodes CASSQEVGGFNYEQYF.

The chain couples TRBV7-9 to TRBJ2-1; either TRBD1 or TRBD2 may fit D (6 bases each). CDR3 length equals 13 residues. Germline CDR1 reads SEHNR; CDR2 reads FQNEAQ (reference sequence). Trimming stripped 5 bases from V and 7 bases from J, with 12 bases between. CDR3 in amino acids: CASSPRGRNEQFF. In DNA, the CDR3 is TGTGCCAGCAGCCCACGGGGGCGGAATGAGCAGTTCTTC.

The rearrangement uses TRBV6-5 and TRBJ2-1; a weak D match, TRBD2 (6 bases). The CDR3 covers 14 residues. V lost 6 bases, J lost 10 bases, and 19 bases lay in between. Germline V gene lookup returns CDR1 MNHEY and CDR2 SVGAGI. CDR3 coding DNA: TGTGCCAGCAGACCGGGACTCTTGGGCTGGGAGCAGTTCTTC. Protein sequence: CASRPGLLGWEQFF.

V and J are TRBV7-9 and TRBJ1-1; TRBD1 is a possible D gene (6 bases). The CDR3 loop spans 14 amino acids. CDR1 and CDR2 (germline): SEHNR, FQNEAQ (reference sequence). V was cut by 1 base and J by 6 bases, with 12 bases left in between. CDR3: CASSLDKQGPEAFF. Written as DNA, the CDR3 is TGTGCCAGCAGCTTAGACAAACAGGGTCCTGAAGCTTTCTTT. The whole variable domain, filled in from reference TRBV7-9 and TRBJ1-1, reads DTGVSQNPRHKITKRGQNVTFRCDPISEHNRLYWYRQTLGQGPEFLTYFQNEAQLEKSRLLSDRFSAERPKGSFSTLEIQRTEQGDSAMYLCASSLDKQGPEAFFGQGTRLTVV.

This rearrangement joins TRBV4-1 to TRBJ1-2; a weak D match, TRBD1 (5 bases). CDR1 is MGHRA, CDR2 YSYEKL, per germline. CDR3 size: 15 residues. V shed 0 bases and J shed 3 bases, with 11 bases lying between them. The DNA of the CDR3 is TGCGCCAGCAGCCAAGACTTGGGGGGTTACTATGGCTACACCTTC. Its protein product is CASSQDLGGYYGYTF.

The chain joins TRBV2 to TRBJ1-1, with D uncertain. This CDR3 region has 17 residues. Germline assignment: CDR1 SNHLY and CDR2 FYNNEI. V gave up 0 bases and J gave up 0 bases, with 14 bases separating them. The CDR3: CASSEAALKALNTEAFF. For the CDR3, the DNA is TGTGCCAGCAGTGAAGCTGCCTTGAAGGCGCTGAACACTGAAGCTTTCTTT.

This sequence joins TRBV4-1 and TRBJ1-4; perhaps TRBD1 as D (5 bases). CDR1 MGHRA and CDR2 YSYEKL come from the germline V gene. V was trimmed by 0 bases and J by 4 bases, leaving 9 bases between them. CDR3 length: 15 amino acids. The CDR3 nucleotides read TGCGCCAGCAGCCAAGATTGGGGGATTAATGAAAAACTGTTTTTT. It yields the protein CASSQDWGINEKLFF.

The chain uses TRBV27 and TRBJ2-7, with unresolved D. The V and J ends lost 5 bases and 4 bases respectively, with 12 bases between them. Germline lookup yields CDR1 MNHEY and CDR2 SMNVEV (reference sequence). The CDR3 spans 13 residues. This CDR3 reads CASSPPAGYEQYF. In DNA form, the CDR3 reads TGTGCCAGCAGTCCCCCCGCCGGTTACGAGCAGTACTTC.

In its sample, this clone was seen once. The rearrangement joins TRBV15 to TRBJ2-1; 8 bases fit TRBD2. The CDR3 length is 15 residues. Germline CDR1 LNHNV, CDR2 YYDKDF (reference sequence). V trimming: 1 base; J trimming: 4 bases; junction bases outside the gene matches: 3. CDR3 in DNA: TGTGCCACCAGCAGAGTGCGGGAGGTTTACAATGAGCAGTTCTTC. The encoded protein is CATSRVREVYNEQFF.

V and J are TRBV13 and TRBJ2-2; no clear D. Trimming stripped 1 base from V and 10 bases from J, with 10 bases between. CDR3 size: 13 residues. Germline lookup yields CDR1 PRHDT and CDR2 FYEKMQ (reference sequence). Here the CDR3 DNA reads TGTGCCAGCAGCTTAGAAGGGTCCATGGAGCTGTTTTTT. Protein: CASSLEGSMELFF. Variable domain in full (rest from reference TRBV13 and TRBJ2-2): AAGVIQSPRHLIKEKRETATLKCYPIPRHDTVYWYQQGPGQDPQFLISFYEKMQSDKGSIPDRFSAQQFSDYHSELNMSSLELGDSALYFCASSLEGSMELFFGEGSRLTVL.

In this sample, this clone turned up a few times. This chain uses TRBV15 with TRBJ2-1, with 14 bases that match TRBD2. The CDR3 length is 17 residues. Trimming at V came to 3 bases and at J to 8 bases, leaving 9 bases not matched to a gene. Germline V CDR1 and CDR2: LNHNV, YYDKDF (reference sequence). The CDR3 loop is CATSSSTGTSGSDEQFF. The CDR3 DNA reads as TGTGCCACCAGCAGTTCGACCGGGACTAGCGGGAGCGATGAGCAGTTCTTC.

On this clone: Other DNA sequences in this sample translate to the same CDR3. The chain combines TRBV27 with TRBJ1-2, with a weak D call TRBD1 (5 bases). Looked up from germline, CDR1 is MNHEY and CDR2 is SMNVEV (reference sequence). The CDR3 is made up of 13 amino acids. Between the trimmed V and J ends, which lost 5 bases and 2 bases, there was a span of 9 bases. Here the CDR3 reads CASSPGPNYGYTF. CDR3 in DNA: TGTGCCAGCAGTCCAGGGCCCAACTATGGCTACACCTTC.

V is TRBV27 and J is TRBJ1-2; TRBD1 might be the D (5 bases). The V end lost 5 bases, the J end lost 4 bases, and 14 bases lay between the germline ends. CDR3 length: 14 residues. Germline lookup yields CDR1 MNHEY and CDR2 SMNVEV (reference sequence). CDR3 DNA sequence: TGTGCCAGCAGTATTGGGGGTATGGGCTATGGCTACACCTTC. It specifies CASSIGGMGYGYTF.

The genes are TRBV4-2 and TRBJ2-3; tentative D call: TRBD2 (6 bases). The germline V and J ends were trimmed by 0 bases and 1 base, with 17 bases remaining between them. The CDR3 covers 18 residues. Per the germline V gene, CDR1 is LGHNA and CDR2 is YNFKEQ. The CDR3 DNA is TGTGCCAGCAGCCAAGATGCCTTGGGGGAGGCTGGCACAGATACGCAGTATTTT. It codes for CASSQDALGEAGTDTQYF.

The table lists this clone with a count of one. The chain couples TRBV5-6 to TRBJ2-1; 7 bases match TRBD1. Losses at the gene ends were 3 bases for V and 0 bases for J; bases not matched to a gene: 6. The CDR3 is 16 residues long. Germline V gene lookup returns CDR1 SGHDT and CDR2 YYEEEE. Here the CDR3 DNA reads TGTGCCAGCAGCTCGAGGGGACAGTACTCCTACAATGAGCAGTTCTTC. Amino acids: CASSSRGQYSYNEQFF. Drawing the rest from reference TRBV5-6 and TRBJ2-1, the complete variable domain is DAGVTQSPTHLIKTRGQQVTLRCSPKSGHDTVSWYQQALGQGPQFIFQYYEEEERQRGNFPDRFSGHQFPNYSSELNVNALLLGDSALYLCASSSRGQYSYNEQFFGPGTRLTVL.

This clone has more than one count but fewer than ten. V is TRBV19 and J is TRBJ2-1, with 10 bases fitting TRBD2. This CDR3 has 13 amino acids. Germline V gene lookup returns CDR1 LNHDA and CDR2 SQIVND (reference sequence). The J segment lost 5 bases and the V segment lost 8 bases, leaving 3 bases of the junction unmatched. The CDR3 coding sequence is TGTGCCAGTGAGCGGGAGGGACACAATGAGCAGTTCTTC. This encodes CASEREGHNEQFF.

This clone is a singleton in its sample. This chain uses TRBV11-2 with TRBJ2-3; maybe TRBD2 (5 bases). The germline V gene has CDR1 SGHAT and CDR2 FQNNGV. With 4 bases removed from V and 14 bases from J, the gap between germline ends came to 16 bases. CDR3 length: 12 residues. DNA for the CDR3: TGTGCCAGCAGCTCCGGGATCCAAGGATCGTATTTT. Encoded protein: CASSSGIQGSYF.

The rearrangement joins TRBV27 to TRBJ2-7, with TRBD2 matching 7 bases. This CDR3 spans 14 amino acids. Germline V CDR1 and CDR2: MNHEY, SMNVEV (reference sequence). Trimming took 5 bases from V and 3 from J; bases not matched to a gene: 7. CDR3: CASSNLGTIYEQYF. CDR3 DNA: TGTGCCAGCAGTAACCTCGGGACTATCTACGAGCAGTACTTC.